This T cell receptor beta chain is drawn from a study of T cell repertoires in cytomegalovirus infection (dated by TCRdb to 2018 to 2020). Some background on the complete study: The peptide stimulations were aimed at well-studied HLA-B-restricted epitopes as well as recently identified HLA-C-restricted CMV epitopes, whose presentation resists viral immunomodulation. Donor HLA type was relevant to the analysis, because carriage of CMV infection together with the matching HLA type was indicated by public TCR beta signatures. The paper's findings and limits, for the study overall: In both this cohort and an independent roughly 400-donor cohort, the cumulative frequency of public TCR beta family members distinguished carriers of CMV infection plus the relevant HLA type. The ex vivo response was dominated by HLA-C-restricted CMV-specific TCR beta clonotypes, and the single most frequent clonotype in two of eight donors was supplied by these HLA-C-restricted clonotypes.

Taken from cysteine to phenylalanine, the CDR3 has 14 residues. The DNA shown is the 42-base CDR3, in frame from base 1. Trimming removed 3 bases from V and 8 bases from J, leaving 13 bases between the germline ends. Comments on this clonotype: Its recognized antigen is unknown. No per-base quality is available; no much larger clone lies one base away.

The treatment or condition label of this sample denotes: in vitro stimulation with specific CMV peptide epitopes to enrich CMV-specific T cells. The run used an Illumina HiSeq 1500. TCRdb reran the public reads through fastp at Q25 and MiXCR, keeping productive beta chains. One record per CDR3 amino acid sequence lists the most common genes and DNA. The sample yields 70,000 to 85,000 distinct CDR3 sequences; around 37% were counted once. Jointly, the top ten make up 85% to 95% of the sample. The receptor comes from a human donor in good health (CMV status not recorded). Some clones in this sample may be carry-over from other donors' samples. The chain is made from TRBV12-3 or TRBV12-4 and TRBJ1-4; matching of 6 bases hints at TRBD1 as the D gene. The starting material was CD8+ T cells from cultured PBMCs, obtained from culture after CMV antigen stimulation. CDR3 reads: CASSFSQGQEKLFF. Here is the DNA: TGTGCCAGCAGTTTTTCCCAGGGGCAAGAAAAACTGTTTTTT.